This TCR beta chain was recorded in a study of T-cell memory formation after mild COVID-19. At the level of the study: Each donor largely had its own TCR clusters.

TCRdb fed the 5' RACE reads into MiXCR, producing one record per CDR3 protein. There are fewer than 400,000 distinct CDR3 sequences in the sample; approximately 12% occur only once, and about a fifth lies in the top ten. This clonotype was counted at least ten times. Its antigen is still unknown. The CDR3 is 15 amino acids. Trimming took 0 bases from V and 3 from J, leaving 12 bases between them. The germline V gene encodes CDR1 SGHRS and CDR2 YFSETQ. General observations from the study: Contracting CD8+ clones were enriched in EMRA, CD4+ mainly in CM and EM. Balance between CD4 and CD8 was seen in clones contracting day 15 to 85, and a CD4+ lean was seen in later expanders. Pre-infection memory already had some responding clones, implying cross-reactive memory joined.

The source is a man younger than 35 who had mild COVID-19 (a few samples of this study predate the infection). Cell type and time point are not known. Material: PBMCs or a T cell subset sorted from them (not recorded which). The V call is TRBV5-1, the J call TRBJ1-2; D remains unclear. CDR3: CASSLGRRADYGYTF. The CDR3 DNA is TGCGCCAGCAGCTTGGGACGGAGAGCCGACTATGGCTACACCTTC.